A selection of T cell receptor beta chains follows, all from one sample in a study of T cell repertoires in cytomegalovirus infection. In TCRdb, the reads were re-called with MiXCR into one record per CDR3 protein. The sample records approximately 490,000 distinct CDR3 sequences, 11% being singletons. Sequencing used PBMCs. The source is a human donor in good health (CMV status not recorded). Some clones in this sample may be carry-over from other donors' samples. CDR3s include the opening cysteine and the closing phenylalanine or tryptophan. The D gene is left open where the match is weak. For some rows the clone size is stated as once, few or many, or as a class when expanded; others skip it.

v_call: TRBV7-9
clone_size: once
j_call: TRBJ2-7
cdr3_length: 15
d_call: TRBD1
cdr3_nt: TGTGCCAGCAGCGCCCTGACAGGGGGGCCCCTCGAGCAGTACTTC
cdr3_aa: CASSALTGGPLEQYF

v_call: TRBV28
clone_size: few
j_call: TRBJ2-7
cdr3_length: 15
d_call: NA
cdr3_nt: TGTGCCAGCAGTCTGACAGGTTCCATCTCCTACGAGCAGTACTTC
cdr3_aa: CASSLTGSISYEQYF

v_call: TRBV12-3/TRBV12-4
clone_size: many
j_call: TRBJ1-6
cdr3_length: 15
d_call: NA
cdr3_nt: TGTGCCAGCAGTTTAGACAGCCGAGAAAATTCACCCCTCCACTTT
cdr3_aa: CASSLDSRENSPLHF

v_call: TRBV7-9
clone_size: many
j_call: TRBJ2-1
cdr3_length: 16
d_call: TRBD2
cdr3_nt: TGTGCCAGCAGCTCCTCGTGGAGCGGGGGCTACAATGAGCAGTTCTTC
cdr3_aa: CASSSSWSGGYNEQFF

v_call: TRBV5-1
clone_size: few
j_call: TRBJ2-7
cdr3_length: 15
d_call: NA
cdr3_nt: TGCGCCAGCAGCTTGGCGGGGGTTAGCTCCTACGAGCAGTACTTC
cdr3_aa: CASSLAGVSSYEQYF

v_call: TRBV10-3
clone_size: few
j_call: TRBJ2-3
cdr3_length: 15
d_call: TRBD2
cdr3_nt: TGTGCCATCAGTGATAGCGGGGGGGCCGCAGATACGCAGTATTTT
cdr3_aa: CAISDSGGAADTQYF

v_call: TRBV20-1
clone_size: many
j_call: TRBJ2-3
cdr3_length: 17
d_call: TRBD2
cdr3_nt: TGCAGTGCCGAAGTCCTGGGACTAGCGGGAGGGCCAGATACGCAGTATTTT
cdr3_aa: CSAEVLGLAGGPDTQYF

v_call: TRBV11-2
clone_size: many
j_call: TRBJ1-1
cdr3_length: 16
d_call: TRBD1
cdr3_nt: TGTGCCAGCAGCCAAATTCTTAAACAGGGGGGCACTGAAGCTTTCTTT
cdr3_aa: CASSQILKQGGTEAFF

v_call: TRBV19
clone_size: NA
j_call: TRBJ2-7
cdr3_length: 15
d_call: NA
cdr3_nt: TGTGCCAGTAGTATTTCCCTAGCGAGAAGGTACGAGCAGTACTTC
cdr3_aa: CASSISLARRYEQYF

v_call: TRBV7-9
clone_size: few
j_call: TRBJ2-7
cdr3_length: 13
d_call: TRBD1
cdr3_nt: TGTGCCAGCAGCTTCGACAGGGCCTACGAGCAGTACTTC
cdr3_aa: CASSFDRAYEQYF

v_call: TRBV20-1
clone_size: few
j_call: TRBJ1-2
cdr3_length: 14
d_call: NA
cdr3_nt: TGCAGTGCTCCTCCTTCTCCCCCGGGGTATGGCTACACCTTC
cdr3_aa: CSAPPSPPGYGYTF

v_call: TRBV2
clone_size: many
j_call: TRBJ1-5
cdr3_length: 16
d_call: NA
cdr3_nt: TGTGCCAGCAGTGGATTAGGGGGAAGCGGCAATCAGCCCCAGCATTTT
cdr3_aa: CASSGLGGSGNQPQHF

v_call: TRBV27
clone_size: few
j_call: TRBJ1-3
cdr3_length: 14
d_call: NA
cdr3_nt: TGTGCCAGCAGTTTAACTGACTCTGGAAACACCATATATTTT
cdr3_aa: CASSLTDSGNTIYF

v_call: TRBV14
clone_size: NA
j_call: TRBJ1-3
cdr3_length: 15
d_call: NA
cdr3_nt: TGTGCCAGCAGCCCTTCGGCGGGGGCTGGAAACACCATATATTTT
cdr3_aa: CASSPSAGAGNTIYF

v_call: TRBV28
clone_size: many
j_call: TRBJ1-5
cdr3_length: 14
d_call: NA
cdr3_nt: TGTGCCAGCAGTTTACTTCGGATCAATCAGCCCCAGCATTTT
cdr3_aa: CASSLLRINQPQHF

v_call: TRBV5-6
clone_size: many
j_call: TRBJ1-2
cdr3_length: 14
d_call: NA
cdr3_nt: TGTGCCAGCAGCCCCGAGGGGTCCGACTATGGCTACACCTTC
cdr3_aa: CASSPEGSDYGYTF

v_call: TRBV7-9
clone_size: many
j_call: TRBJ1-5
cdr3_length: 17
d_call: TRBD1
cdr3_nt: TGTGCCAGCAGCTTAGGACAGGGGGTAGGCTTCGGTCAGCCCCAGCATTTT
cdr3_aa: CASSLGQGVGFGQPQHF

v_call: TRBV12-5
clone_size: many
j_call: TRBJ1-1
cdr3_length: 15
d_call: NA
cdr3_nt: TGTGCTAGTGCCCTTATTGGGGGCCTGAACACTGAAGCTTTCTTT
cdr3_aa: CASALIGGLNTEAFF

v_call: TRBV18
clone_size: many
j_call: TRBJ1-4
cdr3_length: 16
d_call: TRBD1
cdr3_nt: TGTGCCAGCTCACCGGCTCGACAGGGGGCCGGTGAAAAACTGTTTTTT
cdr3_aa: CASSPARQGAGEKLFF

v_call: TRBV12-3/TRBV12-4
clone_size: many
j_call: TRBJ1-1
cdr3_length: 16
d_call: NA
cdr3_nt: TGTGCCAGCACCCCGCCTGCCGGGACACCGAACACTGAAGCTTTCTTT
cdr3_aa: CASTPPAGTPNTEAFF

v_call: TRBV6-2/TRBV6-3
clone_size: NA
j_call: TRBJ2-6
cdr3_length: 18
d_call: NA
cdr3_nt: TGTGCCAGCAGACGACAGGTCCCCTTCCTCTCTGGGGCCAACGTCCTGACTTTC
cdr3_aa: CASRRQVPFLSGANVLTF

v_call: TRBV29-1
clone_size: NA
j_call: TRBJ1-2
cdr3_length: 12
d_call: NA
cdr3_nt: TGCAGCGGCGGGAGGGAAAAGGATGGCTACACCTTC
cdr3_aa: CSGGREKDGYTF

v_call: TRBV10-3
clone_size: few
j_call: TRBJ2-3
cdr3_length: 17
d_call: TRBD2
cdr3_nt: TGTGCCATCAGCGGGAGCCCGACTAGCGGGATCGCAGATACGCAGTATTTT
cdr3_aa: CAISGSPTSGIADTQYF

v_call: TRBV6-5
clone_size: few
j_call: TRBJ2-2
cdr3_length: 18
d_call: NA
cdr3_nt: TGTGCCAGCAGTTACGGACGAGTCGGGGGGCGGATCACCGGGGAGCTGTTTTTT
cdr3_aa: CASSYGRVGGRITGELFF

v_call: TRBV7-2
clone_size: many
j_call: TRBJ2-6
cdr3_length: 16
d_call: NA
cdr3_nt: TGTGCCAGCAGCCAATCCAGGGGAACCGGGGCCAACGTCCTGACTTTC
cdr3_aa: CASSQSRGTGANVLTF

v_call: TRBV12-3/TRBV12-4
clone_size: many
j_call: TRBJ2-1
cdr3_length: 15
d_call: TRBD1
cdr3_nt: TGTGCCAGCAGGAGCGGGACAGGGGCCTACAATGAGCAGTTCTTC
cdr3_aa: CASRSGTGAYNEQFF

v_call: TRBV4-2
clone_size: many
j_call: TRBJ2-3
cdr3_length: 17
d_call: NA
cdr3_nt: TGTGCCAGCAGCCAAGATGGAGGACTTCTATACACAGATACGCAGTATTTT
cdr3_aa: CASSQDGGLLYTDTQYF

v_call: TRBV7-9
clone_size: many
j_call: TRBJ1-2
cdr3_length: 13
d_call: NA
cdr3_nt: TGTGCCAGCAGCCCCAGGGAGAACTATGGCTACACCTTC
cdr3_aa: CASSPRENYGYTF

v_call: TRBV29-1
clone_size: NA
j_call: TRBJ1-1
cdr3_length: 13
d_call: NA
cdr3_nt: TGCAGCGTTGTCGCCCGGACGAACACTGAAGCTTTCTTT
cdr3_aa: CSVVARTNTEAFF

v_call: TRBV10-3
clone_size: NA
j_call: TRBJ2-1
cdr3_length: 12
d_call: NA
cdr3_nt: TGTGCCATCAGTGTAGGAGGGAACGAGCAGTTCTTC
cdr3_aa: CAISVGGNEQFF

v_call: TRBV6-1
clone_size: many
j_call: TRBJ1-2
cdr3_length: 13
d_call: NA
cdr3_nt: TGTGCCAGCAGGCTGCAAACGTTATATGGCTACACCTTC
cdr3_aa: CASRLQTLYGYTF

v_call: TRBV12-3/TRBV12-4
clone_size: NA
j_call: TRBJ2-7
cdr3_length: 17
d_call: TRBD2
cdr3_nt: TGTGCCAGCAGTCCCTCCTCGTTGACTAGCGGGTCCTACGAGCAGTACTTC
cdr3_aa: CASSPSSLTSGSYEQYF

v_call: TRBV10-3
clone_size: NA
j_call: TRBJ2-3
cdr3_length: 15
d_call: NA
cdr3_nt: TGTGCCATCACCACAGGGTCTAACCCCTCAGATACGCAGTATTTT
cdr3_aa: CAITTGSNPSDTQYF

v_call: TRBV9
clone_size: few
j_call: TRBJ2-3
cdr3_length: 16
d_call: TRBD2
cdr3_nt: TGTGCCAGCAGCGTAGGGACTAGCGGGAGGGCAGATACGCAGTATTTT
cdr3_aa: CASSVGTSGRADTQYF

v_call: TRBV28
clone_size: many
j_call: TRBJ2-5
cdr3_length: 14
d_call: NA
cdr3_nt: TGTGCCACCATGACACCCCGGGGCGCGGAGACCCAGTACTTC
cdr3_aa: CATMTPRGAETQYF

v_call: TRBV6-6
clone_size: NA
j_call: TRBJ1-6
cdr3_length: 15
d_call: TRBD1
cdr3_nt: TGTGCCAGCAATGAGGGGACAGGGGTTAATTCACCCCTCCACTTT
cdr3_aa: CASNEGTGVNSPLHF

v_call: TRBV11-1
clone_size: NA
j_call: TRBJ2-7
cdr3_length: 16
d_call: TRBD1
cdr3_nt: TGTGCCAGCAGCTTAGCGTCTTCCGGGACAGTGTACGAGCAGTACTTC
cdr3_aa: CASSLASSGTVYEQYF

v_call: TRBV4-1
clone_size: many
j_call: TRBJ1-2
cdr3_length: 15
d_call: TRBD1
cdr3_nt: TGCGCCAGCAGCCAGGGACAGGGGGCGGACTATGGCTACACCTTC
cdr3_aa: CASSQGQGADYGYTF

v_call: TRBV7-3
clone_size: few
j_call: TRBJ1-1
cdr3_length: 14
d_call: NA
cdr3_nt: TGTGCCAGCAGCTTATCCAGCCGGAACACTGAAGCTTTCTTT
cdr3_aa: CASSLSSRNTEAFF

v_call: TRBV18
clone_size: many
j_call: TRBJ1-1
cdr3_length: 16
d_call: TRBD1
cdr3_nt: TGTGCCAGCTCACCACCGATTCGACAGGGGAGGACTGAAGCTTTCTTT
cdr3_aa: CASSPPIRQGRTEAFF

v_call: TRBV11-2
clone_size: NA
j_call: TRBJ2-5
cdr3_length: 12
d_call: NA
cdr3_nt: TGTGCCAGCAGTTCGAACCGGGAGACCCAGTACTTC
cdr3_aa: CASSSNRETQYF

v_call: TRBV9
clone_size: many
j_call: TRBJ2-7
cdr3_length: 18
d_call: TRBD2
cdr3_nt: TGTGCCAGCAGCGTAGGAACTAGCGGGGGTCGGGCTTCCTACGAGCAGTACTTC
cdr3_aa: CASSVGTSGGRASYEQYF

v_call: TRBV3-1
clone_size: NA
j_call: TRBJ1-4
cdr3_length: 15
d_call: TRBD1
cdr3_nt: TGTGCCAGCAGCCAGGACAGGGAAGATAATGAAAAACTGTTTTTT
cdr3_aa: CASSQDREDNEKLFF

v_call: TRBV7-8
clone_size: many
j_call: TRBJ2-5
cdr3_length: 14
d_call: NA
cdr3_nt: TGTGCCAGCAGCTTAGGGAGGGTAAAAGAGACCCAGTACTTC
cdr3_aa: CASSLGRVKETQYF

v_call: TRBV6-5
clone_size: few
j_call: TRBJ1-2
cdr3_length: 11
d_call: NA
cdr3_nt: TGTGCCAGCAGTCGGTGGGATGGCTACACCTTC
cdr3_aa: CASSRWDGYTF

v_call: TRBV6-1
clone_size: NA
j_call: TRBJ2-3
cdr3_length: 16
d_call: TRBD2
cdr3_nt: TGTGCCAGCAGTGATAAGGGGGCGGGGGGGGGTGATACGCAGTATTTT
cdr3_aa: CASSDKGAGGGDTQYF

v_call: TRBV29-1
clone_size: NA
j_call: TRBJ1-1
cdr3_length: 14
d_call: NA
cdr3_nt: TGTAGCGTTGAGATGCAGGGAAAATCTTATGTGGCTTTCTTT
cdr3_aa: CSVEMQGKSYVAFF

v_call: TRBV7-6
clone_size: many
j_call: TRBJ2-1
cdr3_length: 13
d_call: NA
cdr3_nt: TGTGCCAGCAGCATGACATTTATCAATGAGCAGTTCTTC
cdr3_aa: CASSMTFINEQFF

v_call: TRBV12-3/TRBV12-4
clone_size: NA
j_call: TRBJ2-4
cdr3_length: 15
d_call: TRBD1
cdr3_nt: TGTGCCAGCACTCCGGACAGGGCCCTATTAAACATTCAGTACTTC
cdr3_aa: CASTPDRALLNIQYF

v_call: TRBV12-3/TRBV12-4
clone_size: many
j_call: TRBJ1-6
cdr3_length: 14
d_call: NA
cdr3_nt: TGTGCCAGCAGATCAGCCGAGGGAAGTTCACCCCTCCACTTT
cdr3_aa: CASRSAEGSSPLHF